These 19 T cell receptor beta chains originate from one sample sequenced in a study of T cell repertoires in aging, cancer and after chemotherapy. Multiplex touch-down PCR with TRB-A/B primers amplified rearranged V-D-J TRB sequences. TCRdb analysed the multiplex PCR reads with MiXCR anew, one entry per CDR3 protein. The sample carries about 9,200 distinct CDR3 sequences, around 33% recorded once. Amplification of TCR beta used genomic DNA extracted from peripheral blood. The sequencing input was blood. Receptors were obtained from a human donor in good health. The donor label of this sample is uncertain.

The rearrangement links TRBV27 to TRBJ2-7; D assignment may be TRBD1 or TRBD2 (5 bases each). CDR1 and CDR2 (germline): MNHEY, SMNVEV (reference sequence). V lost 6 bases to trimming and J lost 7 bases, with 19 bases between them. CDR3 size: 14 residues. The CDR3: CASRKGTLSGEQYF. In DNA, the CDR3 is TGTGCCAGCAGAAAGGGGACCCTGTCGGGAGAGCAGTACTTC.

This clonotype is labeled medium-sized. CDR3 nucleotides: TGCAGCGTTCGGGGCGGGGACAGGGGGAACACTGAAGCTTTCTTT. Translation: CSVRGGDRGNTEAFF. V and J are TRBV29-1 and TRBJ1-1; 10 bases are shared with TRBD1. Trimming at V came to 5 bases and at J to 1 base, leaving 7 bases not matched to a gene. This CDR3 has 15 amino acids. Germline V CDR1 and CDR2: SQVTM, ANQGSEA. The full variable domain, completed using reference TRBV29-1 and TRBJ1-1, is SAVISQKPSRDICQRGTSLTIQCQVDSQVTMMFWYRQQPGQSLTLIATANQGSEATYESGFVIDKFPISRPNLTFSTLTVSNMSPEDSSIYLCSVRGGDRGNTEAFFGQGTRLTVV.

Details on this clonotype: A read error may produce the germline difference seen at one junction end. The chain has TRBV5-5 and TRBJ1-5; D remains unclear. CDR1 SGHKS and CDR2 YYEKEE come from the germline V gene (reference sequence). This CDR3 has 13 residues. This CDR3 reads CASSLAGQQPQHF. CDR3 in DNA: TGCGCCAGCAGCTTGGCCGGGCAGCAGCCCCAGCATTTT.

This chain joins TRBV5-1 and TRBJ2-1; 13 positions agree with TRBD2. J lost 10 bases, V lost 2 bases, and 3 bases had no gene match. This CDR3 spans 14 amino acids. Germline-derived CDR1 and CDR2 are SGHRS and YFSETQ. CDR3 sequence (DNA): TGCGCCAGCAGCTTACGACTAGCGGGGGGCGAGCAGTTCTTC. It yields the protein CASSLRLAGGEQFF.

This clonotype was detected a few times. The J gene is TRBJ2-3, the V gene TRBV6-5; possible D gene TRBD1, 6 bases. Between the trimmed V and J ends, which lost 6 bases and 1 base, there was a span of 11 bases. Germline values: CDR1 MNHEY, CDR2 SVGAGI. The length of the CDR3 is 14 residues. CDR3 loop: CASSRDTGTDTQYF. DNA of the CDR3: TGTGCCAGCAGCCGGGACACAGGCACAGATACGCAGTATTTT.

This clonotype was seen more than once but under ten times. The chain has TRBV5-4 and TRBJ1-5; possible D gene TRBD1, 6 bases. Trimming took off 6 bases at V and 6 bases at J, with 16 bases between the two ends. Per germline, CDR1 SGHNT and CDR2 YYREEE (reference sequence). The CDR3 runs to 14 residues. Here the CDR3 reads CASTPEGGPQPQHF. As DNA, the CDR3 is TGTGCCAGCACCCCCGAGGGGGGGCCTCAGCCCCAGCATTTT.

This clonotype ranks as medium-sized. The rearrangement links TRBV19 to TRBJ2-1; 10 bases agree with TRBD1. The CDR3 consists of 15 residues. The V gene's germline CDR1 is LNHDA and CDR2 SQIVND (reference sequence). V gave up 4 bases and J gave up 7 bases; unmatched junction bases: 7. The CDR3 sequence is CASSNRDRGYNEQFF. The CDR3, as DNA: TGTGCCAGTAGTAACCGGGACAGGGGTTATAATGAGCAGTTCTTC.

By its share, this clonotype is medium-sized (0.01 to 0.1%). CDR3 DNA: TGTGCCAGCCGCGGGATCCTAGCGGGGGGCTACGAGCAGTACTTC. It is translated as CASRGILAGGYEQYF. The rearrangement uses TRBV6-5 and TRBJ2-7, with TRBD2 identical over 11 bases. With 8 bases clipped from V and 3 bases from J, the junction kept 9 bases outside the gene matches. Germline V CDR1 and CDR2: MNHEY, SVGAGI. The CDR3 has 15 residues.

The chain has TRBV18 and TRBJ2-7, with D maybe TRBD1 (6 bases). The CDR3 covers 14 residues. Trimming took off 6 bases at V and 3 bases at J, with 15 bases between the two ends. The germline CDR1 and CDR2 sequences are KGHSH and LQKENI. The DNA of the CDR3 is TGTGCCAGCTCTCCGGACAGTTTCGACTACGAGCAGTACTTC. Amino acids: CASSPDSFDYEQYF.

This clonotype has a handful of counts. CDR3 in DNA: TGTGCCAGCACACAGGGGGCGCTTTTGACTGAAGCTTTCTTT. This codes for CASTQGALLTEAFF. The chain joins TRBV6-1 to TRBJ1-1; 9 nucleotides match TRBD1. V lost 7 bases to trimming and J lost 5 bases; unmatched junction nucleotides: 8. CDR3 size: 14 residues. Germline CDR1 and CDR2: MNHNS and SASEGT.

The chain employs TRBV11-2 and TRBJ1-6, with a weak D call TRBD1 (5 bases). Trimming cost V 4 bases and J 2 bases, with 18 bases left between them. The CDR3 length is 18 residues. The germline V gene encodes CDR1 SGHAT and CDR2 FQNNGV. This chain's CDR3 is CASSSQGPTWTYNSPLHF. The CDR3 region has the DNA TGTGCCAGCAGCTCCCAGGGACCCACCTGGACCTATAATTCACCCCTCCACTTT.

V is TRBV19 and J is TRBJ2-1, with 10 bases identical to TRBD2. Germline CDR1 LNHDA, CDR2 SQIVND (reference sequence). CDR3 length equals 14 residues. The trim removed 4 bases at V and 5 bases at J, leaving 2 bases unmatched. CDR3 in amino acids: CASSKRGGDNEQFF. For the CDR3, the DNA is TGTGCCAGTAGTAAGCGGGGGGGCGACAATGAGCAGTTCTTC.

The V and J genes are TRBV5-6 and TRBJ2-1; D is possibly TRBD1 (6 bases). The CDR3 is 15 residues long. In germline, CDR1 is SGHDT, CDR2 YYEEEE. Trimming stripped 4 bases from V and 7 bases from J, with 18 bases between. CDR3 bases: TGTGCCAGCAGCGCCCCCAGAGGGGGTTTGAATGAGCAGTTCTTC. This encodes CASSAPRGGLNEQFF.

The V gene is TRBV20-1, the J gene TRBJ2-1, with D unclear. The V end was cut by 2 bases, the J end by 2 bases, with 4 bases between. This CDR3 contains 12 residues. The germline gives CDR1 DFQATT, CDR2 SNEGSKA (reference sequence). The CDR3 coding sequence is TGCAGTGCTAGAAGCACCTACAATGAGCAGTTCTTC. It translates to CSARSTYNEQFF.

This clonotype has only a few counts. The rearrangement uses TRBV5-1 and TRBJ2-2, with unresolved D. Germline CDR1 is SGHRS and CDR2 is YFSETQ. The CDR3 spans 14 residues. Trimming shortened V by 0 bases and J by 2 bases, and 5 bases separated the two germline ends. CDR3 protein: CASSLGGNTGELFF. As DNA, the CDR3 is TGCGCCAGCAGCTTGGGGGGAAACACCGGGGAGCTGTTTTTT.

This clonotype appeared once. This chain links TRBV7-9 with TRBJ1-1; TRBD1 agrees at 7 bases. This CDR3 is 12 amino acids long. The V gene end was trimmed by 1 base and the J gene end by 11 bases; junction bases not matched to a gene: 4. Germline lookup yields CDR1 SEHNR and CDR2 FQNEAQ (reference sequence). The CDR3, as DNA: TGTGCCAGCAGCTTAGGGGGGACAGTCGCTTTCTTT. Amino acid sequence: CASSLGGTVAFF. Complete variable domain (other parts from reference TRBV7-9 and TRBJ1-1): DTGVSQNPRHKITKRGQNVTFRCDPISEHNRLYWYRQTLGQGPEFLTYFQNEAQLEKSRLLSDRFSAERPKGSFSTLEIQRTEQGDSAMYLCASSLGGTVAFFGQGTRLTVV.

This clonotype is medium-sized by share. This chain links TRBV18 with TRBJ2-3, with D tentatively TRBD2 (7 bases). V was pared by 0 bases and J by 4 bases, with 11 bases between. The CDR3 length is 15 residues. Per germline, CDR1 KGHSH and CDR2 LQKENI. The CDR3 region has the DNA TGTGCCAGCTCACCACCGAGGCGGGGGCCAGATACGCAGTATTTT. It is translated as CASSPPRRGPDTQYF.

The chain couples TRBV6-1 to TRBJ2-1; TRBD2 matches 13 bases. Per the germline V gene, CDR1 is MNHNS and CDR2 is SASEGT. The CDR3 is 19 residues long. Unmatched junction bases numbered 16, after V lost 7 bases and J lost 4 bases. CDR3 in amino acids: CASKKLLAGGAGLYNEQFF. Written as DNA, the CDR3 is TGTGCCAGCAAAAAGTTACTAGCGGGGGGGGCGGGTTTGTACAATGAGCAGTTCTTC.

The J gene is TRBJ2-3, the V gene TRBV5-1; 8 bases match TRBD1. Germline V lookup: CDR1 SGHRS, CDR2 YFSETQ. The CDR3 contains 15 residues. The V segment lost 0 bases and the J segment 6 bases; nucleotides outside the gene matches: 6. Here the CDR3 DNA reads TGCGCCAGCAGCTTGGAGCAGGGGGCTCGGGATACGCAGTATTTT. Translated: CASSLEQGARDTQYF.